This TCR beta chain comes out of a study of T cells in Graves' hyperthyroidism and ophthalmopathy. Findings and caveats of the study: Among thyroid clonotypes expanded above 0.001, most also appeared in blood.

Criteria for exclusion of patients were uncontrolled infection, other autoimmune disease, pregnancy or lactation. Diagnoses rested on clinical symptoms, serum thyroxine and TRAb, thyroid ultrasound and orbital computed tomography. This clonotype showed up many times. Its antigen is not known. This CDR3 comprises 13 residues. The V gene lost 0 bases and the J gene lost 1 base, with 3 bases spanning the gap. Germline V CDR1 and CDR2: SGHDN, FVKESK. Using RNA transcripts as the source, TCR beta CDR3 regions were amplified. When the TCR CDR3 underwent first-round RT-PCR, the HTBI primer set was used. TCRdb reprocessed the multiplex PCR reads via MiXCR and lists one record per CDR3 protein. Of around 600,000 distinct CDR3 sequences listed, about 45% were seen once; the top ten hold less than 9.5%.

Material for sequencing was peripheral blood or thyroid tissue (not recorded which). The chain is built from TRBV14 and TRBJ2-5; D gene ambiguous. The clonotype was recovered from an adult man with Graves' disease, either hyperthyroidism or ophthalmopathy (not recorded which). The CDR3 reads CASSQEAQETQYF. CDR3 sequence (DNA): TGTGCCAGCAGCCAAGAAGCCCAAGAGACCCAGTACTTC.